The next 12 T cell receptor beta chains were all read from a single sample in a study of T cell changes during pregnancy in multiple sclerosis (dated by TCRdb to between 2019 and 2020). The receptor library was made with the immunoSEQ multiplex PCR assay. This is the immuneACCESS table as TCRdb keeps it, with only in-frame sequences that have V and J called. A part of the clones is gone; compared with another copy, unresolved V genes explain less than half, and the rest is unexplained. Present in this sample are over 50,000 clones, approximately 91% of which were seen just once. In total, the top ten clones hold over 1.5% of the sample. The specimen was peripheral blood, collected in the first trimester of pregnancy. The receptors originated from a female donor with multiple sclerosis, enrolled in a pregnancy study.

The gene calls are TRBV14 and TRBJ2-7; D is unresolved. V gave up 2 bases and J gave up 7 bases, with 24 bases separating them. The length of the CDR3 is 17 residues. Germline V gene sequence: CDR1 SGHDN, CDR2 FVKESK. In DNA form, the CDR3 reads TGTGCCAGCAGCCAATCACGTTCGGTTAGCCGGCTTGGGGAGCAGTACTTC. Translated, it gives CASSQSRSVSRLGEQYF.

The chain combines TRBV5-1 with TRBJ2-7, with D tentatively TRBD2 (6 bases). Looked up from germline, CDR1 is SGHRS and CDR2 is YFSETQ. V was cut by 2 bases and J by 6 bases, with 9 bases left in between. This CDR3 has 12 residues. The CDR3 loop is CASSLQEGEQYF. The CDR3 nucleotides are TGCGCCAGCAGCTTACAGGAGGGCGAGCAGTACTTC.

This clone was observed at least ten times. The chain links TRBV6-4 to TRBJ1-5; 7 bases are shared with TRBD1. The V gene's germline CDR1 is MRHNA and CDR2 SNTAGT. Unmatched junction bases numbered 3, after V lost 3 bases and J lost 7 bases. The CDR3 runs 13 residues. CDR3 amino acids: CASSEEDRQPQHF. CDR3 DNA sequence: TGTGCCAGCAGTGAAGAGGACAGGCAGCCCCAGCATTTT.

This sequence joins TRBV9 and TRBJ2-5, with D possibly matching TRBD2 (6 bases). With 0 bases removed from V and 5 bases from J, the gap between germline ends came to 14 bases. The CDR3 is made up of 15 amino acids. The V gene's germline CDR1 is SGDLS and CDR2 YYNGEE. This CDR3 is CASSVGTSSGETQYF. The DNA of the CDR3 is TGTGCCAGCAGCGTAGGCACTAGCAGTGGTGAGACCCAGTACTTC.

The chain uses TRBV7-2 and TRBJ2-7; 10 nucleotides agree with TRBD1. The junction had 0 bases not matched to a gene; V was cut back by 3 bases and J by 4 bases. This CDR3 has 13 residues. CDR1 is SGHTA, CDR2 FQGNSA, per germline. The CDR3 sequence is CASSLDRGYEQYF. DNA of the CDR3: TGTGCCAGCAGCTTGGACAGGGGGTACGAGCAGTACTTC.

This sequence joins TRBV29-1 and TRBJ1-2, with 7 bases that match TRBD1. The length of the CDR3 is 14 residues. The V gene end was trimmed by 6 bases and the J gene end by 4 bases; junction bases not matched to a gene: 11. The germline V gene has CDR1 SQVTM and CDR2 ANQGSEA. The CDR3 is CSVGGTGVGYGYTF. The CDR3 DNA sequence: TGCAGCGTCGGAGGAACAGGGGTAGGCTATGGCTACACCTTC.

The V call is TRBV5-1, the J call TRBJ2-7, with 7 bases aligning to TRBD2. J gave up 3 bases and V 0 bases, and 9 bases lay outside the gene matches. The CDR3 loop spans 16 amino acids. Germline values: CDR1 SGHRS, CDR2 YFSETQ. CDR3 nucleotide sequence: TGCGCCAGCAGCTTGGCCGGGGACTATGCTAACTACGAGCAGTACTTC. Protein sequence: CASSLAGDYANYEQYF.

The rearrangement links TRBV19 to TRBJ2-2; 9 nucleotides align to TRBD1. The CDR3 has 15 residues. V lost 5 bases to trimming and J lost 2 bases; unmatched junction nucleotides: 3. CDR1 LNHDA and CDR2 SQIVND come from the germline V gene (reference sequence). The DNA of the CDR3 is TGTGCCAGTAGTGGGGACAGGGTAAACACCGGGGAGCTGTTTTTT. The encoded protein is CASSGDRVNTGELFF.

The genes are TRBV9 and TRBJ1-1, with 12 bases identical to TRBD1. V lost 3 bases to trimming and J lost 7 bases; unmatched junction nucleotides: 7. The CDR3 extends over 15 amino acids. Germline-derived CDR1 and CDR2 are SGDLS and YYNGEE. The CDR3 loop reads CASSAEGQGANEAFF. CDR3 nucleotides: TGTGCCAGCAGCGCCGAGGGACAGGGGGCTAATGAAGCTTTCTTT.

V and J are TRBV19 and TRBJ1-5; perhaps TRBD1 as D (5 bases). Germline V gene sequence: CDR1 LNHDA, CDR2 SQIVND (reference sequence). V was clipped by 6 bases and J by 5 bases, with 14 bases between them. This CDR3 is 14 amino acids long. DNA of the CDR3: TGTGCCAGTAGCGCGGGACTGAGTTATCAGCCCCAGCATTTT. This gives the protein CASSAGLSYQPQHF.

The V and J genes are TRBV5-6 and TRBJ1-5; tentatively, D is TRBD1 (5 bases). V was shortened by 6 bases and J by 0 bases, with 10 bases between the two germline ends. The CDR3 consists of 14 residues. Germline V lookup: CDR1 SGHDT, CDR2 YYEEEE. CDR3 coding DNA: TGTGCCAGCACTTACAGGTATAGCAATCAGCCCCAGCATTTT. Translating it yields CASTYRYSNQPQHF.

The chain's CDR3 is CSAKRDRAYEQFF. CDR3 DNA sequence: TGCAGCGCGAAGCGGGACAGGGCCTATGAGCAGTTCTTC. The chain recombines TRBV29-1 with TRBJ2-1, with 9 bases aligning to TRBD1. Per the germline V gene, CDR1 is SQVTM and CDR2 is ANQGSEA. The CDR3 runs to 13 residues. Losses at the gene ends were 7 bases for V and 8 bases for J; bases not matched to a gene: 9.